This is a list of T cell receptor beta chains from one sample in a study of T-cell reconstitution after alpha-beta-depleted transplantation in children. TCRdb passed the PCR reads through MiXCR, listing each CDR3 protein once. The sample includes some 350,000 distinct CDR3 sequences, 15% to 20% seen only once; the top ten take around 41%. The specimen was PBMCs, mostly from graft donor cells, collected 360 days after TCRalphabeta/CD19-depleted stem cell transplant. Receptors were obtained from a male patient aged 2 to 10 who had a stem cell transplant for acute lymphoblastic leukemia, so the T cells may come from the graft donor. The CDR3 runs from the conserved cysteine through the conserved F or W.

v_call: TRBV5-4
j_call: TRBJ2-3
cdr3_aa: CASSLASGGWADTQYF

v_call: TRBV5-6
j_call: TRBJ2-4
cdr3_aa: CASSSTRDWDIQYF

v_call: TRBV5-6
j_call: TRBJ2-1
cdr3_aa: CASSRDSMSSYNEQFF

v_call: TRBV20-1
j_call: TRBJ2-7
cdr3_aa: CSASRTSLPIFYEQYF

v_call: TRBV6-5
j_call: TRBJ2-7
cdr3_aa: CASSSSWAGVYEQYF

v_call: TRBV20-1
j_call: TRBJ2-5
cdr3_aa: CSARGSRRTAQETQYF

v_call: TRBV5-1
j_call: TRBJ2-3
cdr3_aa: CASSFLPAGTDYTDTQYF

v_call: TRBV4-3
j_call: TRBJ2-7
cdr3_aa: CASSQEQGKSYEQYF

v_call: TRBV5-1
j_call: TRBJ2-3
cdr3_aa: CASCQGNTDTQYF

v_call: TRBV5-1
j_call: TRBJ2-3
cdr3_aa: CASSLRGGPADTQYF

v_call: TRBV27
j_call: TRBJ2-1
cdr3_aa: CASGRGMDNEQFF

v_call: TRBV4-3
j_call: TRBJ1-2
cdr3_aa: CASSQTGVNYGYTF

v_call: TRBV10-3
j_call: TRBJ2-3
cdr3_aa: CAIRGTDTQYF

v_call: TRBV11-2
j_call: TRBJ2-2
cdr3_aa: CASILSWNTGELFF

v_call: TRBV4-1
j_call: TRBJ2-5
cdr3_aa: CASSQPLIQGWGETQYF

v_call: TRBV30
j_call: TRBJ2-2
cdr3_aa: CAWRPRDRRNTGELFF

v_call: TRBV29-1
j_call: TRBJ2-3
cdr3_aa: CSVVRGAGTMSTDTQYF

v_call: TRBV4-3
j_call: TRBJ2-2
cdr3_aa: CASSPTRVVPGELFF

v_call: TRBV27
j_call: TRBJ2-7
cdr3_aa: CASSSVTDPPYEQYF

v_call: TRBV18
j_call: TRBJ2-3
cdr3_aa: CASSPRTFIATDTQYF

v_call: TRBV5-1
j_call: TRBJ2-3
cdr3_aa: CASSHKTAGPHTDTQYF

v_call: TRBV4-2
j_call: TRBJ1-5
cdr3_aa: CASSLTGGQNQPQHF

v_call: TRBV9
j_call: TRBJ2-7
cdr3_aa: CASSATASRGYEQYF

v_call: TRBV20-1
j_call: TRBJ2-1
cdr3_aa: CSARVGAAYNEQFF

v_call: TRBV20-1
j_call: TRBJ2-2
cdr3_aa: CSARGGTGGANTGELFF

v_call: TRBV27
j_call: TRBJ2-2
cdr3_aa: CASSQDLSTGELFF